This T cell receptor (beta chain) was sequenced for a study of long-term antiretroviral therapy in people with HIV. Overall study findings and caveats: HIV repertoires spanned tighter CDR3 length ranges than controls did. ART adherence was not documented, and neither viral resistance nor therapy changes had any data.

The germline V gene encodes CDR1 SGHTA and CDR2 FQGNSA. This CDR3 has 14 amino acids. Trimming took 4 bases from V and 4 from J, leaving 12 bases between them. Researchers report immunoSEQ v3.0 was run at survey level. Per-sample sequencing targets were roughly 40,000-55,000 T-cell genomes. Libraries were prepared by immunoSEQ multiplex PCR; TCRdb keeps only in-frame clonotypes and omits some of them. The table lists 30,000 to 40,000 clones, about 76% of them singletons, with 3% to 4% in the top ten. Points on this clone: Its specificity is unknown.

The chain recombines TRBV7-2 with TRBJ2-3; D gene unclear. This TCR came from a man in his late teens or twenties with HIV. This specimen consisted of unsorted PBMCs, obtained 1.9 years after starting antiretroviral therapy. This chain's CDR3 is CASSSPYLADTQYF. In nucleotides, the CDR3 is TGTGCCAGCAGCTCCCCTTACTTGGCAGATACGCAGTATTTT. Variable domain in full (rest from reference TRBV7-2 and TRBJ2-3): GAGVSQSPSNKVTEKGKDVELRCDPISGHTALYWYRQSLGQGLEFLIYFQGNSAPDKSGLPSDRFSAERTGGSVSTLTIQRTQQEDSAVYLCASSSPYLADTQYFGPGTRLTVL.